This TCR beta chain originates from a study of CD8+CD57+ T cells in acquired aplastic anemia (dated by TCRdb to 2017 to 2018). With regard to the full study: Extracted DNA from sorted CD4+ and CD8+ cells averaged about 3 ug, ranging from roughly 0.17 to 27.4 ug. For healthy donor samples, the average read count was about 10.8 million for CD4+ cells and 11.0 million for CD8+ cells. The paper's findings and limits, for the study overall: Patients and healthy controls showed no significant difference in CD8+ Simpson's diversity (P=0.060). Roughly 30 CD8+ CDR3 sequences were shared between patients and controls but appeared highly expressed in patients and within their immunodominant clones.

This clonotype has only a few counts. Which antigen it targets is not known. No much larger clone is present one base from it, and per-base qualities are unavailable. Genomic DNA was used as template for profiling of TCR beta VDJ combinations and CDR3 sequences. An Illumina HiSeq 2000 was the platform used for TCR repertoire sequencing. The published analysis was carried out like this. TRBV/TRBJ rearrangement plots, CDR3 size and DJ length profiles, and Simpson's diversity index were used to evaluate the repertoires. The most abundant DNA sequence in the deep sequencing data was taken as the immunodominant clone. CDR3 amino acid sequences were checked for sharing across subjects and were also compared against the VDJdb database and published repertoires. The public sequencing data were trimmed at Q25 with fastp and processed into clonotypes with MiXCR by TCRdb, which kept only in-frame beta chains. Rows with a matching CDR3 protein are joined into one entry that keeps the most common DNA and genes. These V and J calls derive from TCRdb rather than the authors' analysis. Recorded for this sample are roughly 200,000 distinct CDR3 sequences; 60% to 65% of them occurred a single time. Jointly, the top ten make up 25% to 35% of the sample.

The study deep-sequenced TCR repertoires of sorted CD4+ and CD8+ blood T cells from severe aplastic anemia patients and healthy subjects. Ficoll-Paque density gradient centrifugation was used to isolate peripheral blood mononuclear cells. Before DNA extraction, CD4+ and CD8+ T cells were sorted with FACS or magnetic beads. From the cysteine through the phenylalanine, the CDR3 covers 12 amino acids. This entry keeps only the CDR3 DNA: 36 bases, framed from base 1. The junction shows trimming of 9 bases on V and 4 bases on J, plus 10 bases between the germline ends. CDR1 is given as SEHNR and CDR2 as FQNEAQ, both from the germline V gene (reference sequence).

The sequence links TRBV7-9 to TRBJ1-3; the D gene assignment is ambiguous. This sequence originates from a human donor in good health. The sample taken for sequencing was sorted CD4+, CD8+, or CD8+CD57+ T cells (not recorded which) from PBMCs. The CDR3 protein sequence reads: CASGGGGNTIYF. The DNA sequence is TGTGCCAGTGGAGGAGGCGGAAACACCATATATTTT.